This T cell receptor (beta chain) was recovered during a study of PD-1 blockade in classical Hodgkin lymphoma. About the study: On a schedule of every 2 weeks, patients received nivolumab 3 mg/kg intravenously.

Each patient relapsed following autologous stem cell transplantation, and prior brentuximab vedotin exposure differed. Clones were sequenced by immunoSEQ multiplex PCR, and TCRdb holds only the in-frame ones, with some missing. The sample includes approximately 12,000 clones, almost 85% of them seen just once. Study-level points and caveats: Although disease activity or prior therapy may be involved, causes of the repertoire differences remain undefined.

J gave up 7 bases and V 4 bases, and 9 bases lay outside the gene matches. Per germline, CDR1 SGHRS and CDR2 YFSETQ. This CDR3 is built from 14 residues. With respect to this clone: No antigen is known for it.

Specimen: peripheral blood mononuclear cells (PBMCs), collected before the second cycle of nivolumab. This chain links TRBV5-1 with TRBJ2-7; 9 nucleotides agree with TRBD1. This sequence originates from a human donor with classical Hodgkin lymphoma. CDR3 DNA sequence: TGCGCCAGCAGCACACGGACAGGGGATGAAGAGCAGTACTTC. This codes for CASSTRTGDEEQYF.